This entry describes one T cell receptor (beta chain). Clones were sequenced by immunoSEQ multiplex PCR, and TCRdb holds only the in-frame ones, with some missing. The sample carries 150,000 to 200,000 clones, under 85% recorded once. These data are taken from a study of blood T cell repertoires in COVID-19. Participant-reported clinical history was the basis for cohort assignment. CDR3 length equals 13 residues. V lost 3 bases to trimming and J lost 7 bases, with 9 bases between them. The gene calls are TRBV12-3 or TRBV12-4 and TRBJ2-2; D possibly corresponds to TRBD2 (6 bases). This TCR was sampled from a middle-aged man who had recovered from COVID-19. The material sequenced was PBMCs or T cells enriched from blood (not recorded which). The CDR3 loop reads CASSLEGSGELFF. The CDR3 region has the DNA TGTGCCAGCAGTTTGGAGGGGAGCGGGGAGCTGTTTTTT.